Listed below are T cell receptor beta chains from one sample, sequenced in a study of blood T cell repertoires in COVID-19. Produced via immunoSEQ multiplex PCR; TCRdb's table is partial and in-frame only. The data contain tens of thousands of clones, 90% of them singletons. Sequenced material: peripheral blood. All receptors come from a human donor in a cohort sampled during active COVID-19. CDR3s include the opening cysteine and the closing phenylalanine or tryptophan. Fields, in order: D gene, clone size, V gene, J gene, CDR3 protein, CDR3 DNA. A D gene is named only where the DNA matches it firmly. Expanded clones are given a class, and other clones once, few, many or no size at all.

NA	NA	TRBV7-3	TRBJ2-2	CASSLRGLVTGELFF	TGTGCCAGCAGCCTAAGGGGCCTGGTGACCGGGGAGCTGTTTTTT
TRBD1	NA	TRBV5-8	TRBJ1-5	CASSLGQGQPQHF	TGTGCCAGCAGCTTGGGACAGGGTCAGCCCCAGCATTTT
TRBD2	NA	TRBV7-8	TRBJ2-7	CASSASLAGVSEQYF	TGTGCCAGCAGCGCTTCACTAGCGGGAGTTTCCGAGCAGTACTTC
TRBD2	NA	TRBV5-3	TRBJ2-5	CARSLLCPSGQETQYF	TGTGCCAGAAGCTTGCTGTGTCCTAGCGGCCAAGAGACCCAGTACTTC
TRBD2	NA	TRBV24-1	TRBJ2-3	CATSDPLSGSGADTQYF	TGTGCCACCAGTGATCCGCTTAGCGGGAGTGGGGCAGATACGCAGTATTTT
TRBD1	NA	TRBV9	TRBJ2-1	CASSPSLGTGPNEQFF	TGTGCCAGCAGCCCCTCCCTCGGGACAGGGCCCAATGAGCAGTTCTTC
TRBD1	NA	TRBV9	TRBJ1-3	CASSNPRDRGQSSGNTIYF	TGTGCCAGCAGCAACCCTCGGGACAGGGGCCAGAGCTCTGGAAACACCATATATTTT
TRBD2	NA	TRBV6-1	TRBJ2-1	CASSEEASGGIEQFF	TGTGCCAGCAGTGAAGAGGCTAGCGGGGGCATTGAGCAGTTCTTC
NA	NA	TRBV2	TRBJ1-3	CASSEFGGLSGNTIYF	TGTGCCAGCAGTGAATTTGGGGGCCTCTCTGGAAACACCATATATTTT
TRBD1	NA	TRBV10-1	TRBJ2-5	CASSAPGQAKTQYF	TGCGCCAGCAGTGCGCCGGGACAGGCAAAGACCCAGTACTTC
TRBD1	once	TRBV18	TRBJ1-5	CASSPGTANQPQHF	TGTGCCAGCTCACCTGGGACAGCCAATCAGCCCCAGCATTTT
TRBD1	NA	TRBV2	TRBJ2-7	CASSERQGVYEQYF	TGTGCCAGCAGTGAACGCCAGGGGGTCTACGAGCAGTACTTC
TRBD2	NA	TRBV7-3	TRBJ2-3	CASSYGTSGSMDTQYF	TGTGCCAGCAGCTACGGGACTAGCGGGAGCATGGATACGCAGTATTTT
NA	NA	TRBV7-2	TRBJ2-1	CASSLPLVNEQFF	TGTGCCAGCAGCTTACCCCTAGTCAATGAGCAGTTCTTC
NA	NA	TRBV28	TRBJ1-5	CASRPNQRGNNQPQHF	TGTGCCAGCAGACCCAACCAAAGGGGGAACAATCAGCCCCAGCATTTT